The entry that follows covers one T cell receptor beta chain sequence. What it recognizes is unknown. Clinical symptoms, serum thyroxine, TRAb, thyroid ultrasound and orbital computed tomography informed diagnoses. Amplified TCR beta CDR3 regions derived from RNA transcripts. Researchers ran a first-round RT-PCR on the TCR CDR3 using the HTBI primer set. TCRdb reprocessed the multiplex PCR reads with MiXCR, giving one entry per CDR3 protein. The data contain 560,000 or so distinct CDR3 sequences, 20% of them singletons. This sample is part of a study of T cells in Graves' hyperthyroidism and ophthalmopathy. The V segment lost 4 bases and the J segment 2 bases; nucleotides outside the gene matches: 8. CDR3 length: 16 residues. Germline CDR1 reads MDHEN; CDR2 reads SYDVKM. Study-wide findings and caveats: Blood shared most expanded thyroid clonotypes above 0.001.

The receptor was isolated from a man in his forties with Graves' ophthalmopathy. The chain is built from TRBV28 and TRBJ1-3; 7 bases are a match to TRBD1. Sequencing used blood. The CDR3 DNA follows: TGTGCCAGCAGTTCTCCCCCGACAGGGACTGGAAACACCATATATTTT. Translated, it gives CASSSPPTGTGNTIYF. Full variable domain (outside the CDR3, taken from reference TRBV28 and TRBJ1-3): DVKVTQSSRYLVKRTGEKVFLECVQDMDHENMFWYRQDPGLGLRLIYFSYDVKMKEKGDIPEGYSVSREKKERFSLILESASTNQTSMYLCASSSPPTGTGNTIYFGEGSWLTVV.